The T cell receptor (beta chain) described here comes from a study of shared clonotypes between healthy human individuals. The CDR3 extends over 18 amino acids. Germline V gene lookup returns CDR1 KGHSH and CDR2 LQKENI. V lost 1 base, J lost 6 bases, and 13 bases stayed unmatched. Generated by immunoSEQ multiplex PCR, the TCRdb table keeps only in-frame clones and is missing some. The data show fewer than 1.4 million clones, approximately 80% seen once. The clonotype originates from a man aged 18 to 29 in good health. Some clones in this sample may be carry-over from other donors' samples. The genes are TRBV18 and TRBJ2-3; 10 positions match TRBD2. Material for sequencing was memory CD4+ T cells from PBMCs. The subset here: CD45RA-negative fraction. In DNA form, the CDR3 reads TGTGCCAGCTCACCACGGGCTAGCGGGAGAGGTATGGAGGATACGCAGTATTTT. Translating it yields CASSPRASGRGMEDTQYF.